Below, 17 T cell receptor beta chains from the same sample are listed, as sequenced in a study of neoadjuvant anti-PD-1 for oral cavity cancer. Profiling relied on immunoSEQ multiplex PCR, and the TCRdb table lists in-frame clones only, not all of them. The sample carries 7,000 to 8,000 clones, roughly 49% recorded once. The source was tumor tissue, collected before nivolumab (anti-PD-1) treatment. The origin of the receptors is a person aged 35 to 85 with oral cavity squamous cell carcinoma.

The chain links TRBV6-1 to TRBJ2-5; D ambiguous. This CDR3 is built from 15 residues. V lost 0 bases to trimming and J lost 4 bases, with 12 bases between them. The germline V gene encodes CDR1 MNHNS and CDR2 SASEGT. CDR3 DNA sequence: TGTGCCAGCAGTGAAGCGGCAGCTACAAGAGAGACCCAGTACTTC. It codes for CASSEAAATRETQYF.

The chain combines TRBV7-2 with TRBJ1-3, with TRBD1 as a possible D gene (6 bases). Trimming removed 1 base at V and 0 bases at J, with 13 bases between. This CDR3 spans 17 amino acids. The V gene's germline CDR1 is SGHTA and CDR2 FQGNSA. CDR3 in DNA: TGTGCCAGCAGCTTAGTTTTCAGGGGCCTCTCTGGAAACACCATATATTTT. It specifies CASSLVFRGLSGNTIYF.

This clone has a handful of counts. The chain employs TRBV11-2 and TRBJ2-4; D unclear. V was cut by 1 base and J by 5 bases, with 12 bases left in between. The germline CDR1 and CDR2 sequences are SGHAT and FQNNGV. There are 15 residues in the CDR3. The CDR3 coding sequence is TGTGCCAGCAGCTTAGGGGGTCAGCGCCAAAACATTCAGTACTTC. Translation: CASSLGGQRQNIQYF.

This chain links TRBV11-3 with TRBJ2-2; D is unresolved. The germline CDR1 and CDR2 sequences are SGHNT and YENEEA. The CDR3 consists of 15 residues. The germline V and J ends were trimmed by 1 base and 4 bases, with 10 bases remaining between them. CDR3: CASSLGTVSTGELFF. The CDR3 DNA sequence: TGTGCCAGCAGCTTAGGGACGGTGTCCACCGGGGAGCTGTTTTTT. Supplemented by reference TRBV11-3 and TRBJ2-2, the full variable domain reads EAGVVQSPRYKIIEKKQPVAFWCNPISGHNTLYWYLQNLGQGPELLIRYENEEAVDDSQLPKDRFSAERLKGVDSTLKIQPAELGDSAVYLCASSLGTVSTGELFFGEGSRLTVL.

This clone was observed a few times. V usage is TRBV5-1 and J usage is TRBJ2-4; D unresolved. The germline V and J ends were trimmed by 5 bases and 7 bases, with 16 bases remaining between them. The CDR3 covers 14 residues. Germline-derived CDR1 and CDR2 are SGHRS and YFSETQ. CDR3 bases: TGCGCCAGCAGTTCGACTCCTCCCCAGAACATTCAGTACTTC. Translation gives CASSSTPPQNIQYF.

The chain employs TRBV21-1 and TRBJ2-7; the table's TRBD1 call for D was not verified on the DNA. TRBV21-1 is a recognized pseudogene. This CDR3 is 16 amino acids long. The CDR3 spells CASSKATGSLGYEQYF. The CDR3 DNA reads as TGTGCCAGCAGCAAAGCGACAGGGAGTTTAGGCTACGAGCAGTACTTC.

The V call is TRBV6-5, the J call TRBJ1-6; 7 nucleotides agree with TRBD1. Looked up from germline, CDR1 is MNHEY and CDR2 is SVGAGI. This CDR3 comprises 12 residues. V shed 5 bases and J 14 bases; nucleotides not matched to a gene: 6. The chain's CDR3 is CASSPLQGTLHF. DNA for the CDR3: TGTGCCAGCAGTCCGCTACAGGGGACCCTCCACTTT.

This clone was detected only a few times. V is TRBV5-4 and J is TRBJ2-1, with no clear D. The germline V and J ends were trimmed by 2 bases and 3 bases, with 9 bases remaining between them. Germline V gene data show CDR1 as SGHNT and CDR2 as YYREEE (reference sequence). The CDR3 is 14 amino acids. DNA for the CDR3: TGTGCCAGCAGCTTAGGATCGTTCTACAATGAGCAGTTCTTC. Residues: CASSLGSFYNEQFF. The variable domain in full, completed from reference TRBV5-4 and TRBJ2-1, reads ETGVTQSPTHLIKTRGQQVTLRCSSQSGHNTVSWYQQALGQGPQFIFQYYREEENGRGNFPPRFSGLQFPNYSSELNVNALELDDSALYLCASSLGSFYNEQFFGPGTRLTVL.

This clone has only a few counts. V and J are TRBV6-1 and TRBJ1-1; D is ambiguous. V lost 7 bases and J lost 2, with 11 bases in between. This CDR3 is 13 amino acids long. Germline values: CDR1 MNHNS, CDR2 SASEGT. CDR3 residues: CASKTLGNTEAFF. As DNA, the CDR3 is TGTGCCAGCAAGACACTCGGAAACACTGAAGCTTTCTTT.

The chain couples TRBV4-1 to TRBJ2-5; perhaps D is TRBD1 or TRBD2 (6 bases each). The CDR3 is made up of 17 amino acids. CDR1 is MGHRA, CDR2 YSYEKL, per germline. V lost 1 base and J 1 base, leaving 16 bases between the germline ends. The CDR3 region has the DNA TGCGCCAGCAGCCAAGCTGGAGGGGGAGCGCCCCAAGAGACCCAGTACTTC. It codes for CASSQAGGGAPQETQYF.

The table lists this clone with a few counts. The CDR3 sequence: CASTLRVTDTQYF. Here the CDR3 DNA reads TGTGCCAGCACCCTGCGGGTCACAGATACGCAGTATTTT. The chain couples TRBV7-9 to TRBJ2-3, with D maybe TRBD2 (5 bases). This CDR3 is built from 13 residues. Germline-derived CDR1 and CDR2 are SEHNR and FQNEAQ (reference sequence). The germline V and J ends were trimmed by 7 bases and 2 bases, with 10 bases remaining between them.

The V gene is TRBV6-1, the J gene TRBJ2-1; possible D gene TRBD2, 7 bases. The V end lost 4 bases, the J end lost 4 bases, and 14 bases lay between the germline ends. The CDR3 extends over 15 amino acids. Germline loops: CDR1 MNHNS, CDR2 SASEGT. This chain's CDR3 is CASSARRGGYNEQFF. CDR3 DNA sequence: TGTGCCAGCAGTGCTAGAAGGGGGGGATACAATGAGCAGTTCTTC.

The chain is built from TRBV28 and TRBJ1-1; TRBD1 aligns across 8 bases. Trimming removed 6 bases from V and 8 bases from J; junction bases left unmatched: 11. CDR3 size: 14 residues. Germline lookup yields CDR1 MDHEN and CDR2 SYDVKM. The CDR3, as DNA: TGTGCCAGCAGGGGGTCTGGGACAGGCCCCGAAGCTTTCTTT. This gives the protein CASRGSGTGPEAFF.

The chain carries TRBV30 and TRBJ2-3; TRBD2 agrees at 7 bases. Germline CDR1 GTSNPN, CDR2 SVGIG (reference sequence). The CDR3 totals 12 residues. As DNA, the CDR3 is TGTGGCCTCGGGAGCGGGACTGATACGCAGTATTTT. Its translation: CGLGSGTDTQYF.

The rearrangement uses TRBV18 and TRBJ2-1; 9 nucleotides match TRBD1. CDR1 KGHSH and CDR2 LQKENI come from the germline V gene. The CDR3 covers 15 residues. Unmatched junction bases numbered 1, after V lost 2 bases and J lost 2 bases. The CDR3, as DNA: TGTGCCAGCTCACCAAGGGACAGGGCCTACAATGAGCAGTTCTTC. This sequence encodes CASSPRDRAYNEQFF.

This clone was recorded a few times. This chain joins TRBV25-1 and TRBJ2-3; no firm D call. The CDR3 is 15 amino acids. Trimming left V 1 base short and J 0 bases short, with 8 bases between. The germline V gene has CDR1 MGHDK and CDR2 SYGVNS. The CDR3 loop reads CASSESYGSTDTQYF. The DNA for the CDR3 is TGTGCCAGCAGTGAATCTTACGGGAGCACAGATACGCAGTATTTT. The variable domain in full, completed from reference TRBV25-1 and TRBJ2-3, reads EADIYQTPRYLVIGTGKKITLECSQTMGHDKMYWYQQDPGMELHLIHYSYGVNSTEKGDLSSESTVSRIRTEHFPLTLESARPSHTSQYLCASSESYGSTDTQYFGPGTRLTVL.

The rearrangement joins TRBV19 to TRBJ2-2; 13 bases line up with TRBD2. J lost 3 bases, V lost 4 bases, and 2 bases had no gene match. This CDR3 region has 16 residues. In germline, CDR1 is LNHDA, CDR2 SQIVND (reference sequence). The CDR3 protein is CASSTGLAGYTGELFF. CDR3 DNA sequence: TGTGCCAGTAGTACGGGACTAGCGGGGTACACCGGGGAGCTGTTTTTT.